This TCR beta chain originates from a study of shared clonotypes between healthy human individuals. The germline V and J ends were trimmed by 5 bases and 8 bases, with 22 bases remaining between them. Germline lookup yields CDR1 SGHKS and CDR2 YYEKEE (reference sequence). The CDR3 sequence is 15 residues long. Using immunoSEQ multiplex PCR, the repertoire was profiled, and TCRdb retains in-frame clones only, with some absent. The sample carries 1,500,000 or so clones, roughly 95% recorded once. The sample was naive CD4+ T cells sorted from blood. The subset is: CD45RA+ positively selected. The chain uses TRBV5-5 and TRBJ1-2; weak D call: TRBD1 (6 bases). The origin of this receptor is a man younger than 45 in good health. In DNA, the CDR3 is TGTGCCAGCAGTTTTGACGAGCGCCCCAGGGGAGGCTACACCTTC. It translates to CASSFDERPRGGYTF.